The following is a T cell receptor beta chain sequence with its context. Its specificity is not known. The material for each subset, its genomic DNA, was split evenly across several immunoSEQ plates. Some clones are missing from TCRdb's copy, which holds only in-frame ones; the method was immunoSEQ multiplex PCR. The table has roughly 2.1 million clones, about 93% seen once. This specimen comes from a study of shared clonotypes between healthy human individuals. Across the whole study: Donor composition was two women and a few men, aged 18 to 49. Study-level points and caveats: Across a handful of donors, naive CD4 shared 5% to 5.5%, naive CD8 approximately 3.5%, memory CD4 about 2.4%, memory CD8 0.4% to 0.5%. The study found lower generation probabilities in non-shared clonotypes than in those shared by all four donors.

Naive CD8 cells, CD45RO-negative and positively selected for CCR7, excluded terminally differentiated effector memory CD45RA+ cells. Trimming removed 0 bases from V and 6 bases from J, with 3 bases in between. The CDR3 runs to 11 residues. Looked up from germline, CDR1 is LGHNA and CDR2 is YNFKEQ. The receptor was isolated from a young man in good health. Some clones in this sample may be carry-over from other donors' samples. The sample comprised naive CD8+ T cells from PBMCs. The V gene is TRBV4-2, the J gene TRBJ2-7; D is unresolved. DNA of the CDR3: TGTGCCAGCAGCCAAGACAGCGAGCAGTACTTC. Amino acids: CASSQDSEQYF.